This TCR beta chain originates from a study of T cells in Graves' hyperthyroidism and ophthalmopathy. The germline V gene has CDR1 ENHRY and CDR2 SYGVKD. Trimming cost V 10 bases and J 3 bases, with 18 bases left between them. CDR3 size: 14 residues. There were TCR beta CDR3 regions amplified from RNA transcripts. Initially, a first-round RT-PCR of the TCR CDR3 employed the HTBI primer set. TCRdb used MiXCR to reprocess the multiplex PCR reads, holding one entry per CDR3 protein. This sample carries 350,000 to 400,000 distinct CDR3 sequences, 14% to 15% of them seen once, and the ten largest clones take 32%. Concerning this clonotype: This may arise from a read error, as a much more abundant clone is one base away.

V and J are TRBV10-3 and TRBJ2-5; D is possibly TRBD2 (5 bases). This receptor was obtained from a woman aged 25-40 years with Graves' hyperthyroidism. Input material: blood. The CDR3 spells CATANRMGEETQYF. DNA for the CDR3: TGTGCCACCGCCAATCGAATGGGAGAAGAGACCCAGTACTTC.